This TCR beta chain is drawn from a study of T-cell memory formation after mild COVID-19. Overall study: In these data, TCR clusters were largely donor specific. The study's findings and limits: Shrinking CD4+ clones resided mostly in CM and EM, and CD8+ ones in EMRA.

TCRdb called the 5' RACE reads again in MiXCR, with one record for every CDR3 protein. The table has about 130,000 distinct CDR3 sequences, 15% to 20% seen once. Trimming shortened V by 1 base and J by 5 bases, and 6 bases separated the two germline ends. Germline V CDR1 and CDR2: DFQATT, SNEGSKA (reference sequence). The CDR3 has 12 residues. A few counts support this clonotype. The target antigen is unknown. This chain connects TRBV20-1 to TRBJ1-5; D might be TRBD1 (5 bases). The sequenced material came from PBMCs or a T cell subset sorted from them (not recorded which). The sequence came from an adult woman who had mild COVID-19 (a few samples of this study predate the infection). Cell type and time point are not known. CDR3 amino acids: CSARVRDQPQHF. Here the CDR3 DNA reads TGCAGTGCTAGAGTCAGGGATCAGCCCCAGCATTTT.